This T cell receptor (beta chain) emerged from a study of T cells in Graves' hyperthyroidism and ophthalmopathy. CDR1 SGHTA and CDR2 FQGNSA come from the germline V gene. CDR3 length: 14 residues. Trimming took 0 bases from V and 0 from J, leaving 6 bases between them. It was RNA transcripts that yielded the amplified TCR beta CDR3 regions. First-round RT-PCR targeting the TCR CDR3 was performed with the HTBI primer set. A single record per CDR3 protein comes from TCRdb applying MiXCR to the multiplex PCR reads. Of roughly 180,000 distinct CDR3 sequences in the sample, about 9% are singletons; the top ten hold roughly a fifth.

The origin of this receptor is a woman between 18 and 30 years old with Graves' hyperthyroidism that later progressed to Graves' ophthalmopathy. The chain uses TRBV7-2 and TRBJ2-7, with D possibly matching TRBD2 (5 bases). Sequencing used blood. The CDR3: CASSLARGSYEQYF. CDR3 in DNA: TGTGCCAGCAGCTTAGCACGGGGCTCCTACGAGCAGTACTTC.